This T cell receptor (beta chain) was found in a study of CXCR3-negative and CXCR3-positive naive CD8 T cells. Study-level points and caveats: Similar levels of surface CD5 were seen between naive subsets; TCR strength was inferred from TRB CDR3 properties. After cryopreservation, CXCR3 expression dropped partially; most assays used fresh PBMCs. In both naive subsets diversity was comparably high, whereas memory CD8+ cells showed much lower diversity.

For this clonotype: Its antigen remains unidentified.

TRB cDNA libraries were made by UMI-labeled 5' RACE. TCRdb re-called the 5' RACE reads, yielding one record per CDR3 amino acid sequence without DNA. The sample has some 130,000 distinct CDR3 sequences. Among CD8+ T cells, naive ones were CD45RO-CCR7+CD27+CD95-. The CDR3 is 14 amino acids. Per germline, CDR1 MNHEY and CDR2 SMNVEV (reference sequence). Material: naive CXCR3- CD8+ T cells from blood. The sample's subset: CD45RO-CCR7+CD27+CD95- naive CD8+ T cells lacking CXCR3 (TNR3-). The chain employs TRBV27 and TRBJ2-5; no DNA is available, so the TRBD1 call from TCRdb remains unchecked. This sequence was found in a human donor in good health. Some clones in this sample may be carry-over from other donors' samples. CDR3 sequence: CASSEQGAGETQYF.